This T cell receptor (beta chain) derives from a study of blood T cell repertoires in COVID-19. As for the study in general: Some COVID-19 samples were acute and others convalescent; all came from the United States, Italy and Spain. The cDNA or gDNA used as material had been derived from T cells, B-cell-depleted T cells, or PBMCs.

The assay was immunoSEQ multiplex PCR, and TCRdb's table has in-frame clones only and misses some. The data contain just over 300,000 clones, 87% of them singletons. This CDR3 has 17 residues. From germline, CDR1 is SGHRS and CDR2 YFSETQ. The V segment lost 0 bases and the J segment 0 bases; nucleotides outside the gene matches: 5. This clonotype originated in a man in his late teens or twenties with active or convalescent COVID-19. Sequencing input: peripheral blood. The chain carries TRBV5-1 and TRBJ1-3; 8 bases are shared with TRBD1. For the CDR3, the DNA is TGCGCCAGCAGCTTGGCCCCGGGACAGGACTCTGGAAACACCATATATTTT. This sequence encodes CASSLAPGQDSGNTIYF.